This TCR beta chain was identified during a study of T cells in Graves' hyperthyroidism and ophthalmopathy. The germline V gene has CDR1 DFQATT and CDR2 SNEGSKA (reference sequence). The CDR3 length is 14 residues. Trimming left V 5 bases short and J 8 bases short, with 18 bases between. It was considered stable Graves' hyperthyroidism when ophthalmopathy did not progress within 18 months. Worth noting for this clonotype: The antigen is not known.

TCR beta CDR3 regions were amplified from RNA. First-round RT-PCR targeting the TCR CDR3 was performed with the HTBI primer set. TCRdb recomputed calls from the multiplex PCR reads with MiXCR, one row per CDR3 protein. The sample carries hundreds of thousands of distinct CDR3 sequences, 38% recorded once. Study-wide findings and caveats: Blood held most thyroid clonotypes expanded above 0.001 frequency. By a 13 V-J model, ophthalmopathy was set apart from stable hyperthyroidism. Progression to ophthalmopathy was predicted a median of about six months early.

The TCR comes from a man between 18 and 29 years old with Graves' hyperthyroidism. The V call is TRBV20-1, the J call TRBJ1-4; maybe TRBD1 (6 bases). The sequenced sample was blood. The CDR3 sequence is CSARGGASNEKLFF. Written as DNA, the CDR3 is TGCAGTGCTCGAGGGGGGGCAAGTAACGAAAAACTGTTTTTT.